This is a list of T cell receptor beta chains from one sample in a study of T cells in Graves' hyperthyroidism and ophthalmopathy. One entry per CDR3 protein, called by TCRdb with MiXCR from the multiplex PCR reads. The sample lists around 520,000 distinct CDR3 sequences, around 15% occurring once. Sequencing was performed on blood. The receptors were gathered from a woman aged 40-49 years with Graves' hyperthyroidism. CDR3s include the opening cysteine and the closing phenylalanine or tryptophan.

V gene: TRBV11-2; CDR3 protein: CASSLVGLSSGSYNEQFF
V gene: TRBV20-1; CDR3 protein: CSARDQTGETQYF
V gene: TRBV6-1; CDR3 protein: CASRGSGVTEAFF
V gene: TRBV29-1; CDR3 protein: CSVEPPSRTTQYF
V gene: TRBV3-1; CDR3 protein: CASSQDLAGGWGEQYF
V gene: TRBV3-1; CDR3 protein: CASSPQPRELFF
V gene: TRBV7-9; CDR3 protein: CASSFSGDRGYEQYF
V gene: TRBV20-1; CDR3 protein: CSARTSGPELNEQFF
V gene: TRBV6-1; CDR3 protein: CASTDADTEAFF
V gene: TRBV20-1; CDR3 protein: CSANPGQGGETQYF
V gene: TRBV18; CDR3 protein: CASSPRQDSYEQYF
V gene: TRBV24-1; CDR3 protein: CATSDRDRGRMNSPLHF
V gene: TRBV12-3/TRBV12-4; CDR3 protein: CASRLSGGGNEQFF
V gene: TRBV5-6; CDR3 protein: CASSRWTGTNTEAFF
V gene: TRBV28; CDR3 protein: CASSPRTGNQETQYF
V gene: TRBV29-1; CDR3 protein: CSVEATSGELFF
V gene: TRBV6-1; CDR3 protein: CASSVHYGYTF
V gene: TRBV10-3; CDR3 protein: CAISPLHAGYNEQFF
V gene: TRBV18; CDR3 protein: CASSPRTGMADTQYF
V gene: TRBV27; CDR3 protein: CASSKRPYLTNEKLFF
V gene: TRBV12-3/TRBV12-4; CDR3 protein: CASSFGLVHEQFF
V gene: TRBV6-1; CDR3 protein: CASHSRREQFF
V gene: TRBV11-2; CDR3 protein: CASSLPGTSGREEQYF
V gene: TRBV27; CDR3 protein: CASRRFPDRGGNTIYF